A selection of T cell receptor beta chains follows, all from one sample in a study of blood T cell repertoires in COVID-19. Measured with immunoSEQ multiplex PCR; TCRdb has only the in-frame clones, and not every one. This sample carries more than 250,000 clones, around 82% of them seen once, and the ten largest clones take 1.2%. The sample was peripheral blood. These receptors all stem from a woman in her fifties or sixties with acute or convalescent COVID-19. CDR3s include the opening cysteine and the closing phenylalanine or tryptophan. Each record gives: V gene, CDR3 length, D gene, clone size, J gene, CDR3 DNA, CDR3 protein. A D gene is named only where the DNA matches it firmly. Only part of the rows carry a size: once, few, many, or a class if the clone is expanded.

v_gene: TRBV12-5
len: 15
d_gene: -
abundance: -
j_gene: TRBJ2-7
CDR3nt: TGTGCTAGTGCCTCTGGGCAGGGGAGCTCCTACGAGCAGTACTTC
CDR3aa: CASASGQGSSYEQYF

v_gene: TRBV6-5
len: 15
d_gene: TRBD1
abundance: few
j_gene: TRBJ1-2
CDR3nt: TGTGCCAGCAGTCAGCGGGCAGGGGGCTACTATGGCTACACCTTC
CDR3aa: CASSQRAGGYYGYTF

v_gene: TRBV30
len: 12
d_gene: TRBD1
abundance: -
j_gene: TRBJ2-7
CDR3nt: TGTGCCTGCCGGGACAGGTCCTACGAGCAGTACTTC
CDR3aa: CACRDRSYEQYF

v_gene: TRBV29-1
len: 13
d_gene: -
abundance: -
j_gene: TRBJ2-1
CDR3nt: TGCAGCGTTATCGGACTCCCCTACAATGAGCAGTTCTTC
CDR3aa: CSVIGLPYNEQFF

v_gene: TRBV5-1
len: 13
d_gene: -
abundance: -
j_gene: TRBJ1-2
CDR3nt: TGCGCCAGCAGCGTTGACTACAGCTATGGCTACACCTTC
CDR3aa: CASSVDYSYGYTF

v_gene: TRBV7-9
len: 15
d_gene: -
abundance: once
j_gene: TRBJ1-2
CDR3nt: TGTGCCAGCAGCCCACCCGACAGCCTGGGCTATGGCTACACCTTC
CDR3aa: CASSPPDSLGYGYTF

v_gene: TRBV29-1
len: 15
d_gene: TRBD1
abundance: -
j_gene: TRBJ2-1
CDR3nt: TGCAGCGTTTCAAAGGCGGAGACAGGGAACAATGAGCAGTTCTTC
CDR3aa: CSVSKAETGNNEQFF

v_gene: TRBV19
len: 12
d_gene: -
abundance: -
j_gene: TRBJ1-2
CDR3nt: TGTGCCAGTAGTCTCGTTGTAGCGGGCTACACCTTC
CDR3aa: CASSLVVAGYTF

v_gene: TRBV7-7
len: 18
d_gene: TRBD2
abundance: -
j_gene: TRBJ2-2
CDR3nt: TGTGCCAGCAGCCCCCGGGGACTAGCGGGAGACGGAACCGGGGAGCTGTTTTTT
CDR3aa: CASSPRGLAGDGTGELFF

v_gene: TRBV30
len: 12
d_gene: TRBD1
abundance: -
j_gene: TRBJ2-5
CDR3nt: TGTGCCTGGGGACAGGGTGCCGAGACCCAGTACTTC
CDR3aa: CAWGQGAETQYF

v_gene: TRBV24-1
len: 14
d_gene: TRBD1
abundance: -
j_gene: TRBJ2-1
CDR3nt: TGTGCCACCAGTGATAACAGGGGCTACAATGAGCAGTTCTTC
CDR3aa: CATSDNRGYNEQFF

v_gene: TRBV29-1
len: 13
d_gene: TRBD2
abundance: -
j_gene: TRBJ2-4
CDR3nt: TGCAGCATGACTAGCGGGACGTCGGGCATTCAGTACTTC
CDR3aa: CSMTSGTSGIQYF

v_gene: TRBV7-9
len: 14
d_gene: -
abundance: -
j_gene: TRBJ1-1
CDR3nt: TGTGCCAGCAGCCCGGGGGGGTTGGACCTTGGAGCTTTCTTT
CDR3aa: CASSPGGLDLGAFF

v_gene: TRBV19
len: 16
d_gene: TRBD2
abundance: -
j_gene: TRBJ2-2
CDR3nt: TGTGCCAGTAGTATCAAAAGCGGGAGTACAACCGGGGAGCTGTTTTTT
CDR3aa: CASSIKSGSTTGELFF

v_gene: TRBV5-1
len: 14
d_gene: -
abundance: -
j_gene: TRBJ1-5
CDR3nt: TGCGCCAGCAGCAGCGGGACCCCCGAACAGCCCCAGCATTTT
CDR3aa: CASSSGTPEQPQHF

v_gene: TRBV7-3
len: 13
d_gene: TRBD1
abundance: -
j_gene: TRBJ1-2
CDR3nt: TGTGCCAGCAGCCCCGGGACAGGATATGGCTACACCTTC
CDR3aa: CASSPGTGYGYTF

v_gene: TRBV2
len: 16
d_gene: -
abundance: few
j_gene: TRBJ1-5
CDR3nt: TGTGCCAGCAGTGACGTTGGCAGGGATAGCAATCAGCCCCAGCATTTT
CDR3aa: CASSDVGRDSNQPQHF

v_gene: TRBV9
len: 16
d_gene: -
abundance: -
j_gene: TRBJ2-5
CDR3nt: TGTGCCAGCAGCGTGGGCCCAACAGGATCCCAAGAGACCCAGTACTTC
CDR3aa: CASSVGPTGSQETQYF

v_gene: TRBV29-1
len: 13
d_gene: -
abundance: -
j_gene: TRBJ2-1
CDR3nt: TGCAGCGTTGACGGGGGAACCTACAATGAGCAGTTCTTC
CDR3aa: CSVDGGTYNEQFF

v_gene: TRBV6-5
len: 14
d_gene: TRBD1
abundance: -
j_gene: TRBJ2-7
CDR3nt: TGTGCCAGCCGGCGGGGACAGGGGGAATACGAGCAGTACTTC
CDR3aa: CASRRGQGEYEQYF

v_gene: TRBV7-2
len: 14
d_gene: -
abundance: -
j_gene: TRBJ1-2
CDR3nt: TGTGCCAGCAGCTTAGGTCCAGCTAACTATGGCTACACCTTC
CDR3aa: CASSLGPANYGYTF

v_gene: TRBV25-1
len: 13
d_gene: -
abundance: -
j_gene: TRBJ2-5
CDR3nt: TGTGCCAGCAGTGTGGACAACCAAGAGACCCAGTACTTC
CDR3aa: CASSVDNQETQYF

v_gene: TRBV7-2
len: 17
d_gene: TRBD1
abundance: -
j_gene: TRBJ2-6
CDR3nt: TGTGCCAGCAGACCGGGACAGGGGATCTCTGGGGCCAACGTCCTGACTTTC
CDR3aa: CASRPGQGISGANVLTF

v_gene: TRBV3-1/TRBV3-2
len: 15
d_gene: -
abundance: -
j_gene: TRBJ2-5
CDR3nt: TGTGCCAGCAGCCAAGATGAGCGGAGGACGAAGACCCAGTACTTC
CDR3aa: CASSQDERRTKTQYF

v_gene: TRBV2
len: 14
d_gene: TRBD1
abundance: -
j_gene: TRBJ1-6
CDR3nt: TGTGCCAGTGAGGAGGGACAGGGTACTTCACCCCTCCACTTT
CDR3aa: CASEEGQGTSPLHF

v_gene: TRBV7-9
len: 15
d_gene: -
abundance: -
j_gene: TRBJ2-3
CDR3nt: TGTGCCAGCAGCTCGACCATGGGACATAGAGATACGCAGTATTTT
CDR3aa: CASSSTMGHRDTQYF

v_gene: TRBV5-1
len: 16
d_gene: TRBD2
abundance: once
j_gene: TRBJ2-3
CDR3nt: TGCGCCAGCAGCTTGGTCGACGGGGGGGCCGAAGATACGCAGTATTTT
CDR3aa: CASSLVDGGAEDTQYF

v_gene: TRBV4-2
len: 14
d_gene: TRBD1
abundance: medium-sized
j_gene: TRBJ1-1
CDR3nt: TGTGCCAGCAGCCAGGGACAGGGGGCGGGTGAAGCTTTCTTT
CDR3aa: CASSQGQGAGEAFF

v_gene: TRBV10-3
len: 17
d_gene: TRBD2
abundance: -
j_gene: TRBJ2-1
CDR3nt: TGTGCCACTACGGGTAAAGGACTAGCCGAACGCGGCGATGAGCAGTTCTTC
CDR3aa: CATTGKGLAERGDEQFF

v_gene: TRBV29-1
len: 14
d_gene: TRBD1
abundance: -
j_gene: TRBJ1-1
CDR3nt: TGCAGCGTACACCCCAGACAGGGCATAAACGAAGCTTTCTTT
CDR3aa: CSVHPRQGINEAFF

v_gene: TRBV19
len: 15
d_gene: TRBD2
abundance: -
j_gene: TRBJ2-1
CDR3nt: TGTGCCAGTAGTATGCTACAGTTAGAGACGGGAGGACAGTTCTTC
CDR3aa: CASSMLQLETGGQFF

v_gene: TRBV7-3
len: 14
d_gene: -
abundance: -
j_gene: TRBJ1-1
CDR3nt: TGTGCCAGCAGCTTATTCGACAGGTCTACTGAAGCTTTCTTT
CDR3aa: CASSLFDRSTEAFF

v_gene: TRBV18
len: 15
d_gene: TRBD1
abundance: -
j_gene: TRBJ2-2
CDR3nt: TGTGCCAGCTGCACCGGGACAGGAAATCCCGGGGAGCTGTTTTTT
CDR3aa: CASCTGTGNPGELFF

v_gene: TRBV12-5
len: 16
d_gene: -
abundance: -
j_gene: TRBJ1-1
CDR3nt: TGTGCTAGTGGTCAGAATTCGGGACTATTGAACACTGAAGCTTTCTTT
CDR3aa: CASGQNSGLLNTEAFF

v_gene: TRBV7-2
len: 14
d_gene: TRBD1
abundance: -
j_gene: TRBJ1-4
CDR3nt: TGTGCCAGCAGCCCTACGGGACAGGACCGGAAACTGTTTTTT
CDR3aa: CASSPTGQDRKLFF

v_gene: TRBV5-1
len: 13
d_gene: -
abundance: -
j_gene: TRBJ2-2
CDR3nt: TGCGCCAGCAGTAGGGGTGGAGCCGGGGAGCTGTTTTTT
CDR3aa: CASSRGGAGELFF

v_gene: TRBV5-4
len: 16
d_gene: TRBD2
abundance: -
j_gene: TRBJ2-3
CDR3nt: TGTGCCAGCAGCTTGGGGGGACTAGCGGGCACAGATACGCAGTATTTT
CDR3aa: CASSLGGLAGTDTQYF

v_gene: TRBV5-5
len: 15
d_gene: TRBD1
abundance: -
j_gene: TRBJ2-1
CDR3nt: TGTGCCAGCAGCATAGGGGGCAGCTCCTACAATGAGCAGTTCTTC
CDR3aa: CASSIGGSSYNEQFF

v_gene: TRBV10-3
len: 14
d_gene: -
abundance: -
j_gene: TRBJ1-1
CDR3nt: TGTGCCATCAGTGAGTCGAGATTATCCACTGAAGCTTTCTTT
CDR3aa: CAISESRLSTEAFF

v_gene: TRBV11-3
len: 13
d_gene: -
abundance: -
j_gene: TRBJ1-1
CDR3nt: TGTGCCAGCAGCTTCGCGGTTACCACTGAAGCTTTCTTT
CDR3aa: CASSFAVTTEAFF

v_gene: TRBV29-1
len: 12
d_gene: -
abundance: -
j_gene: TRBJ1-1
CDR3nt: TGCAGCGTTGAACCGGGGAACACTGAAGCTTTCTTT
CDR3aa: CSVEPGNTEAFF

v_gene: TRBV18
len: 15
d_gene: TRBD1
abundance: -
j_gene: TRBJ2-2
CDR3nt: TGTGCCAGCTCACCCGGGACAGGGGACACCGGGGAGCTGTTTTTT
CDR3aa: CASSPGTGDTGELFF

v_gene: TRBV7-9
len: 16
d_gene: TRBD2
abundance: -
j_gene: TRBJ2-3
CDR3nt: TGTGCCAGCAGCTCCCAGACAGCGGGAAGCACAGATACGCAGTATTTT
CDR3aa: CASSSQTAGSTDTQYF

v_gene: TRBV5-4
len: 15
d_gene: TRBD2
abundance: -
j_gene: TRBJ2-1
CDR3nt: TGTGCCAGCAGCTTGAGACGGGCGGGAGACAATGAGCAGTTCTTC
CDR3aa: CASSLRRAGDNEQFF

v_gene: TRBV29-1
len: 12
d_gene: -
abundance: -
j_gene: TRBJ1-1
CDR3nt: TGCAGCGTGACTTGGAGGGGAGGGAGAGCTTTCTTT
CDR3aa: CSVTWRGGRAFF

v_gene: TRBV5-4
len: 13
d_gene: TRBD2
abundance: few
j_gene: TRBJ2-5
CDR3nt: TGTGCCAGCAGCTTCCTAGCGGCGGAGACCCAGTACTTC
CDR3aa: CASSFLAAETQYF

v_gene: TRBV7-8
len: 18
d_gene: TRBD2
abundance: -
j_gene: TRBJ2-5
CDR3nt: TGTGCCAGCAGCTTGGGGACTAGCGGGGGGCCAGTTTCAGAGACCCAGTACTTC
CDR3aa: CASSLGTSGGPVSETQYF

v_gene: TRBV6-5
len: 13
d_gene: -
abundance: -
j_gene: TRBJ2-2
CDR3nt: TGTGCCTTTCGGGCGGGGAACACCGGGGAGCTGTTTTTT
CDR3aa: CAFRAGNTGELFF

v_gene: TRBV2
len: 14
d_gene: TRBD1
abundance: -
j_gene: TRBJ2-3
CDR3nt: TGTGCCACCGCAGGACAGGGAGAAGCGGATACGCAGTATTTT
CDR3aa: CATAGQGEADTQYF

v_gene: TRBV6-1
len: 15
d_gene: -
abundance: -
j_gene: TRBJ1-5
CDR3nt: TGTGCCAGCAGTGAGGGCAGGGCTAACAATCAGCCCCAGCATTTT
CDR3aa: CASSEGRANNQPQHF

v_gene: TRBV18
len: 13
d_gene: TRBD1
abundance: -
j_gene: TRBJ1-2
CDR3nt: TGTGCCAGCTCCGGGACAGGGGAATATGGCTACACCTTC
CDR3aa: CASSGTGEYGYTF

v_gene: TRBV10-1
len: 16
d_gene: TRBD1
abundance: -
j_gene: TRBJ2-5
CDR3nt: TGCGCCAGCAGTGAGTCGAGAACAGGGGGACCTGGGACCCAGTACTTC
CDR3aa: CASSESRTGGPGTQYF

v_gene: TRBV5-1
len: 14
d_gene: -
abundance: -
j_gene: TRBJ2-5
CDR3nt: TGCGCCAGCAGCTTGGGGGGGGGCGAGGAGACCCAGTACTTC
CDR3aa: CASSLGGGEETQYF

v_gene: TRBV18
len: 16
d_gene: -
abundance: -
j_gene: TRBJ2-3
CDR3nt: TGTGCCAGCTCACCGATCTTGGCACAGAGCACAGATACGCAGTATTTT
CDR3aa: CASSPILAQSTDTQYF

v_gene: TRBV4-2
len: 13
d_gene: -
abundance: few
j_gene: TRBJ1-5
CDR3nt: TGTGCCAGCAGCCGCGGGGGCAGCCAGCCCCAGCATTTT
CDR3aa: CASSRGGSQPQHF